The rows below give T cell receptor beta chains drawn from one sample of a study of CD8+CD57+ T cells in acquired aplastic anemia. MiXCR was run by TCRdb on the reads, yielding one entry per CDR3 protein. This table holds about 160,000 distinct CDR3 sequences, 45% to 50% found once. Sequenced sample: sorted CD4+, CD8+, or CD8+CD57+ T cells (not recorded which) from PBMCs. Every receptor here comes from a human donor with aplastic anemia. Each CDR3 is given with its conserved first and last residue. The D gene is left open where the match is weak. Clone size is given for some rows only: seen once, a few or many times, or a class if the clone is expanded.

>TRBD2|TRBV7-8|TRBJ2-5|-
CASSKRTSQETQYF
TGTGCCAGCAGCAAAAGGACTAGTCAAGAGACCCAGTACTTC
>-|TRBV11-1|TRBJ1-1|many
CASSLEGMNTEAFF
TGTGCCAGCAGCTTAGAAGGCATGAACACTGAAGCTTTCTTT
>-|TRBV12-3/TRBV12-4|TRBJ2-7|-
CASSLGPGSYEQYF
TGTGCCAGCAGTTTAGGGCCCGGGAGCTACGAGCAGTACTTC
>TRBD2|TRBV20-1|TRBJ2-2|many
CSETSGCRELFF
TGCAGTGAGACTAGCGGGTGCCGGGAGCTGTTTTTT
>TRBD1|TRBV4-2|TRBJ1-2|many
CASSRIPGQADYGYTF
TGTGCCAGCAGCCGAATACCCGGACAGGCGGACTATGGCTACACCTTC
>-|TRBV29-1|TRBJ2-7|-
CSVARRDEQYF
TGCAGCGTTGCTCGAAGGGACGAGCAGTACTTC
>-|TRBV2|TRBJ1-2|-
CASSEARSYGYTF
TGTGCCAGCAGTGAAGCACGGAGCTATGGCTACACCTTC
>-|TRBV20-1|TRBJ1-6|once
CSALDNNSPLHF
TGCAGTGCTCTGGATAATAATTCACCCCTCCACTTT
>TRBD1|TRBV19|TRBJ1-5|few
CASSGTGYQPQHF
TGTGCCAGTAGTGGGACAGGGTATCAGCCCCAGCATTTT
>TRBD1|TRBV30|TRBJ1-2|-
CAYLTGGHYGYTF
TGTGCCTATTTGACAGGGGGCCACTATGGCTACACCTTC
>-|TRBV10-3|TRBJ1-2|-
CAITDPTNYGYTF
TGTGCCATCACCGACCCTACTAACTATGGCTACACCTTC
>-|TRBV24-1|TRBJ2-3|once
CATSDQGTTGDTQYF
TGTGCCACCAGTGACCAGGGGACAACGGGAGATACGCAGTATTTT
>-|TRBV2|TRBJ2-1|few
CASSDDSSYNEQFF
TGTGCCAGCAGTGATGATAGCTCCTACAATGAGCAGTTCTTC
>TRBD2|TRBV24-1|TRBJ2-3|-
CATSDRRAGERYF
TGTGCCACCAGTGACCGCAGGGCGGGAGAGCGGTATTTT
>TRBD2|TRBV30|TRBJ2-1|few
CAWGADPSGTYNEQFF
TGTGCCTGGGGCGCGGATCCTAGCGGGACCTATAATGAGCAGTTCTTC
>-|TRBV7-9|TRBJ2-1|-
CASSSYLVDNEQFF
TGTGCCAGCAGCTCCTATTTGGTTGACAATGAGCAGTTCTTC
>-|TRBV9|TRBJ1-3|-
CASTLGAGGNTIYF
TGTGCCAGCACCCTGGGGGCCGGTGGAAACACCATATATTTT
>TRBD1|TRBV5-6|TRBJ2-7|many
CASSSLTGGSSYEQYF
TGTGCCAGCAGCTCCCTCACAGGGGGTTCAAGCTACGAGCAGTACTTC
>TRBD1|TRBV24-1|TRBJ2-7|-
CATRGTGGYEQYF
TGTGCCACCAGGGGGACAGGGGGCTACGAGCAGTACTTC
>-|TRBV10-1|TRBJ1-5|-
CASSESTDSYEQPQHF
TGCGCCAGCAGTGAGTCGACGGACAGCTACGAGCAGCCCCAGCATTTT
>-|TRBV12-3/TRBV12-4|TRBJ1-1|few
CASRLETNTEAFF
TGTGCCAGCAGGTTAGAGACGAACACTGAAGCTTTCTTT
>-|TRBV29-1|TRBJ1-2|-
CSVEDPTGGYTF
TGCAGCGTTGAAGATCCTACGGGTGGCTACACCTTC
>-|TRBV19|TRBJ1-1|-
CASISPAKLRAFF
TGTGCCAGTATATCCCCGGCGAAGCTACGAGCTTTCTTT
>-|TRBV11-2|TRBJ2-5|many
CASSSIIRRETQYF
TGTGCCAGCAGCTCCATCATCAGGAGGGAGACCCAGTACTTC
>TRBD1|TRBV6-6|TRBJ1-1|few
CASSYWTGAKENTEAFF
TGTGCCAGCAGTTACTGGACAGGGGCTAAGGAGAACACTGAAGCTTTCTTT
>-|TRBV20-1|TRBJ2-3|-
CSASRFPTDDTQYF
TGCAGTGCTAGTAGATTCCCCACAGACGATACGCAGTATTTT